The source of this T cell receptor (beta chain) is a study of shared clonotypes between healthy human individuals. The V segment lost 4 bases and the J segment 5 bases; nucleotides outside the gene matches: 10. Germline lookup yields CDR1 SGHRS and CDR2 YFSETQ. This CDR3 contains 16 residues. Profiled with immunoSEQ multiplex PCR; TCRdb holds only in-frame clones, not every one. This table has about 2.1 million clones, about 94% appearing once. It was CD45RO-negative cells, positively selected for CCR7, that made up naive CD8 cells, with terminally differentiated effector memory CD45RA+ cells excluded. Nashville, Tennessee was home to all donors, who were Caucasian adults.

The sequence derives from a man aged 18 to 29 in good health. Some clones in this sample may be carry-over from other donors' samples. The specimen sequenced was naive CD8+ T cells from PBMCs. This sequence joins TRBV5-1 and TRBJ2-1; TRBD2 matches 9 bases. CDR3 in DNA: TGCGCCAGCAGCCATGGTCAGCGGGAGGCACACAATGAGCAGTTCTTC. Translating it yields CASSHGQREAHNEQFF.